The 25 T cell receptor beta chains presented below share a single source sample, sequenced in a study of blood T cell repertoires in COVID-19. The protocol was immunoSEQ multiplex PCR, while the TCRdb copy is restricted to in-frame clones and leaves out a portion. Of fewer than 350,000 clones listed, roughly 85% were seen once; the top ten hold around 4%. The sequenced sample was PBMCs or T cells enriched from blood (not recorded which). These receptors originate from a woman aged 40 to 50 with acute COVID-19.

The chain has TRBV4-3 and TRBJ2-7; TRBD1 matches 10 bases. Per the germline V gene, CDR1 is LGHNA and CDR2 is YSLEER. After removal of 0 bases from V and 7 bases from J, the junction contained 9 bases not matched to a gene. This CDR3 spans 16 amino acids. As DNA, the CDR3 is TGCGCCAGCAGCCAAGATCCCGGGACAGGGGCTTTTGAGCAGTACTTC. The encoded protein is CASSQDPGTGAFEQYF.

This clone occurred a few times. This chain links TRBV11-2 with TRBJ2-7, with 10 bases that match TRBD1. Germline lookup yields CDR1 SGHAT and CDR2 FQNNGV. The V segment lost 5 bases and the J segment 3 bases; nucleotides outside the gene matches: 4. The CDR3 is made up of 14 amino acids. CDR3 sequence (DNA): TGTGCCAGCAGCCCCGGACAGGGGGACTACGAGCAGTACTTC. This encodes CASSPGQGDYEQYF.

The V gene is TRBV28, the J gene TRBJ2-7, with 12 bases lining up with TRBD2. Looked up from germline, CDR1 is MDHEN and CDR2 is SYDVKM. The ends lost 6 bases at V and 9 bases at J; junction bases unmatched: 6. The CDR3 is 13 amino acids. The CDR3 loop is CASRLAGGEGQYF. CDR3 DNA: TGTGCCAGCAGACTAGCGGGAGGTGAAGGGCAGTACTTC. Drawing the rest from reference TRBV28 and TRBJ2-7, the complete variable domain is DVKVTQSSRYLVKRTGEKVFLECVQDMDHENMFWYRQDPGLGLRLIYFSYDVKMKEKGDIPEGYSVSREKKERFSLILESASTNQTSMYLCASRLAGGEGQYFGPGTRLTVT.

The chain couples TRBV7-2 to TRBJ2-5, with TRBD2 identical over 11 bases. Germline assignment: CDR1 SGHTA and CDR2 FQGNSA. The CDR3 is made up of 17 amino acids. Trimming removed 1 base from V and 4 bases from J; junction bases left unmatched: 8. CDR3 loop: CASSLDGLAGGLETQYF. The CDR3 DNA reads TGTGCCAGCAGCTTAGACGGGCTAGCGGGAGGCCTAGAGACCCAGTACTTC.

The V and J genes are TRBV11-1 and TRBJ2-3; D perhaps matches TRBD1 (5 bases). The ends were cut back, 5 bases at V and 2 bases at J, with 11 bases in the middle. Germline-derived CDR1 and CDR2 are SGHAT and FQDESV (reference sequence). This CDR3 region has 14 residues. CDR3: CASSLRQYTDTQYF. The CDR3 region has the DNA TGTGCCAGCAGCCTCCGACAGTACACAGATACGCAGTATTTT.

The chain has TRBV24-1 and TRBJ2-7, with TRBD2 identical over 14 bases. The CDR3 contains 18 residues. CDR1 and CDR2 from the germline V gene are KGHDR and SFDVKD. V was clipped by 3 bases and J by 1 base; unmatched bases: 7. The CDR3 loop reads CATSDQGLAGGTSYEQYF. CDR3 DNA: TGTGCCACCAGTGATCAAGGACTAGCGGGGGGAACTTCCTACGAGCAGTACTTC.

This rearrangement joins TRBV6-2 or TRBV6-3 to TRBJ1-5; D is perhaps TRBD1 (5 bases). The CDR3 runs to 15 residues. V lost 4 bases, J lost 4 bases, and 14 bases lay in between. Germline V lookup: CDR1 MNHEY, CDR2 SVGEGT. CDR3 sequence (DNA): TGTGCCAGCAGTTCGAGGACAAATCCTAATCAGCCCCAGCATTTT. This translates into CASSSRTNPNQPQHF.

The V and J genes are TRBV12-5 and TRBJ2-7; 7 bases fit TRBD1. V shed 7 bases and J 0 bases; nucleotides not matched to a gene: 9. The germline V gene encodes CDR1 LGHNT and CDR2 FRNRAP. The CDR3 is made up of 15 amino acids. The CDR3, as DNA: TGTGCTAGTGCCATATGGGACAGAAGCTCCTACGAGCAGTACTTC. Translated: CASAIWDRSSYEQYF. Variable domain in full (rest from reference TRBV12-5 and TRBJ2-7): DARVTQTPRHKVTEMGQEVTMRCQPILGHNTVFWYRQTMMQGLELLAYFRNRAPLDDSGMPKDRFSAEMPDATLATLKIQPSEPRDSAVYFCASAIWDRSSYEQYFGPGTRLTVT.

The chain joins TRBV3-1 (or the pseudogene TRBV3-2) to TRBJ1-4; the D gene is possibly TRBD1 (5 bases). This CDR3 region has 13 residues. Trimming pared 4 bases from V and 7 bases from J, leaving 10 bases between. Looked up from germline, CDR1 is LGHDT and CDR2 is YNNKEL (reference sequence). This chain's CDR3 is CASSLLGGEKLFF. CDR3 DNA sequence: TGTGCCAGCAGCCTATTGGGGGGTGAAAAACTGTTTTTT.

The chain is built from TRBV4-2 and TRBJ2-6, with 9 nucleotides matching TRBD1. The CDR3 is made up of 19 amino acids. V was clipped by 3 bases and J by 0 bases; unmatched bases: 9. Germline lookup yields CDR1 LGHNA and CDR2 YNFKEQ. The CDR3 DNA reads as TGTGCCAGCAGCCAGTCAGGGGACAGGGCCTACTCTGGGGCCAACGTCCTGACTTTC. Translating gives CASSQSGDRAYSGANVLTF.

The chain combines TRBV9 with TRBJ2-2; 15 bases align to TRBD2. The J segment lost 4 bases and the V segment lost 2 bases, leaving 12 bases of the junction unmatched. The V gene's germline CDR1 is SGDLS and CDR2 YYNGEE. The CDR3 is made up of 20 amino acids. CDR3 in DNA: TGTGCCAGCAGCGTGGACTGGACTAGCGGGGGGGCTGGTCGCACCGGGGAGCTGTTTTTT. This encodes CASSVDWTSGGAGRTGELFF.

The chain has TRBV11-2 and TRBJ1-5; D unclear. CDR3 length equals 15 residues. Germline V gene lookup returns CDR1 SGHAT and CDR2 FQNNGV. Trimming left V 1 base short and J 6 bases short, with 13 bases between. The CDR3 protein is CASSLGSQVGQPQHF. DNA of the CDR3: TGTGCCAGCAGCTTAGGCTCGCAGGTGGGTCAGCCCCAGCATTTT.

V and J are TRBV5-8 and TRBJ1-1; D remains ambiguous. The CDR3 consists of 13 residues. V shed 2 bases and J shed 7 bases, with 12 bases lying between them. CDR1 is SGHTS and CDR2 is YDEGEE in the germline V gene. Here the CDR3 reads CASSLSVGSEAFF. The CDR3 region has the DNA TGTGCCAGCAGCTTATCAGTTGGGAGTGAAGCTTTCTTT.

This chain connects TRBV18 to TRBJ1-3; 7 bases align to TRBD1. Germline trimming cut 3 bases from V and 3 bases from J; bases unmatched to any gene: 11. Germline CDR1 and CDR2: KGHSH and LQKENI. This CDR3 comprises 17 residues. This CDR3 is CASSPYGTGQRGNTIYF. The CDR3 DNA reads TGTGCCAGCTCACCTTACGGAACGGGACAGCGTGGAAACACCATATATTTT.

The chain recombines TRBV11-2 with TRBJ2-3, with TRBD2 matching over 10 bases. The CDR3 is 15 amino acids. Germline V gene data show CDR1 as SGHAT and CDR2 as FQNNGV. Trimming cost V 5 bases and J 4 bases; bases outside gene matches: 6. The CDR3 region is CASSPPGLAPDTQYF. Here the CDR3 DNA reads TGTGCCAGCAGCCCTCCGGGACTAGCGCCAGATACGCAGTATTTT.

This clone turned up a few times. V and J are TRBV27 and TRBJ1-1; D perhaps matches TRBD1 (5 bases). Trimming pared 4 bases from V and 2 bases from J, leaving 11 bases between. The CDR3 consists of 14 residues. Looked up from germline, CDR1 is MNHEY and CDR2 is SMNVEV (reference sequence). In DNA form, the CDR3 reads TGTGCCAGCAGTTCACCGGGACTTAACACTGAAGCTTTCTTT. Its protein is CASSSPGLNTEAFF.

The J gene is TRBJ1-2, the V gene TRBV27; 7 bases fit TRBD1. Trimming cost V 10 bases and J 3 bases; bases outside gene matches: 17. This CDR3 comprises 16 residues. Germline values: CDR1 MNHEY, CDR2 SMNVEV (reference sequence). CDR3 sequence reads: CATRTLRQGIHYGYTF. The CDR3 DNA reads as TGTGCCACCCGGACCCTTAGACAGGGTATACACTATGGCTACACCTTC.

The J gene is TRBJ2-5, the V gene TRBV24-1; 8 bases fit TRBD1. With V trimmed by 2 bases and J by 4 bases, 5 bases remained unmatched. Germline CDR1 KGHDR, CDR2 SFDVKD. This CDR3 comprises 15 residues. Written as DNA, the CDR3 is TGTGCCACCAGTGATTCAGGGGGCGCGGGAGAGACCCAGTACTTC. Amino acid sequence: CATSDSGGAGETQYF.

The chain employs TRBV5-1 and TRBJ1-2, with 9 bases fitting TRBD1. CDR1 and CDR2 from the germline V gene are SGHRS and YFSETQ. The trim removed 0 bases at V and 3 bases at J, leaving 6 bases unmatched. This CDR3 comprises 16 residues. In nucleotides, the CDR3 is TGCGCCAGCAGCTTGGCCCTAACAGGGGGCGACTATGGCTACACCTTC. It is translated as CASSLALTGGDYGYTF.

The chain couples TRBV28 to TRBJ2-7; perhaps TRBD1 as D (6 bases). Germline-derived CDR1 and CDR2 are MDHEN and SYDVKM. The CDR3 spans 15 residues. Trimming removed 6 bases at V and 0 bases at J, with 15 bases between. The CDR3 region has the DNA TGTGCCAGCAGACCCCCCACAGGGATCTCCTACGAGCAGTACTTC. Amino acid sequence: CASRPPTGISYEQYF. The full variable domain, completed using reference TRBV28 and TRBJ2-7, is DVKVTQSSRYLVKRTGEKVFLECVQDMDHENMFWYRQDPGLGLRLIYFSYDVKMKEKGDIPEGYSVSREKKERFSLILESASTNQTSMYLCASRPPTGISYEQYFGPGTRLTVT.

The gene calls are TRBV6-6 and TRBJ1-5; 10 positions match TRBD1. This CDR3 contains 19 residues. Germline assignment: CDR1 MNHNY and CDR2 SVGAGI (reference sequence). The trim removed 5 bases at V and 6 bases at J, leaving 19 bases unmatched. The CDR3 loop reads CASSPIPGTGVLKGQPQHF. The CDR3 DNA follows: TGTGCCAGCAGTCCTATACCCGGGACAGGGGTCCTCAAGGGTCAGCCCCAGCATTTT.

This sequence joins TRBV4-2 and TRBJ2-1; D is unclear. CDR1 is LGHNA and CDR2 is YNFKEQ in the germline V gene. The CDR3 is 13 residues long. Between the trimmed V and J ends, which lost 0 bases and 6 bases, there was a span of 6 bases. This chain's CDR3 is CASSQDHFNEQFF. CDR3 bases: TGTGCCAGCAGCCAAGATCACTTCAATGAGCAGTTCTTC.

The chain links TRBV4-3 to TRBJ1-1; the D gene is possibly TRBD1 (6 bases). The CDR3 contains 17 residues. Trimming shortened V by 0 bases and J by 3 bases, and 17 bases separated the two germline ends. From germline, CDR1 is LGHNA and CDR2 YSLEER. The CDR3 is CASSQEAGQGWYTEAFF. CDR3 nucleotides: TGCGCCAGCAGCCAAGAGGCAGGGCAGGGGTGGTACACTGAAGCTTTCTTT.

The V and J genes are TRBV7-2 and TRBJ1-1; weak D call: TRBD1 (6 bases). The germline CDR1 and CDR2 sequences are SGHTA and FQGNSA. The CDR3 consists of 14 residues. V lost 3 bases and J 0 bases, leaving 8 bases between the germline ends. The CDR3 spells CASSFEGVNTEAFF. The CDR3 bases are TGTGCCAGCAGCTTCGAGGGGGTGAACACTGAAGCTTTCTTT.

The rearrangement joins TRBV29-1 to TRBJ2-7; weak D call: TRBD2 (5 bases). The CDR3 is made up of 13 amino acids. From germline, CDR1 is SQVTM and CDR2 ANQGSEA. Trimming took 4 bases from V and 0 from J, leaving 10 bases between them. CDR3: CSVAPSYSYEQYF. CDR3 DNA: TGCAGCGTTGCACCTAGCTACTCCTACGAGCAGTACTTC.